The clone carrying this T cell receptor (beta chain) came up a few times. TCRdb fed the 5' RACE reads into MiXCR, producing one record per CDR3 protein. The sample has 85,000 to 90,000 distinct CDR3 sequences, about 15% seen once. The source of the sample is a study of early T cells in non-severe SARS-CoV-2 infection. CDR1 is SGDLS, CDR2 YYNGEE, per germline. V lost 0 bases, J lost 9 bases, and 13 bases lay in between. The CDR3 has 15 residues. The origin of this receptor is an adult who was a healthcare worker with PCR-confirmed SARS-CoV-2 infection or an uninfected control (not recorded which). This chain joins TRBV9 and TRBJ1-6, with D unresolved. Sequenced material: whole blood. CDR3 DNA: TGTGCCAGCAGCGTAGGGCCTTTGGGTACTTCACCCCTCCACTTT. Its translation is CASSVGPLGTSPLHF.